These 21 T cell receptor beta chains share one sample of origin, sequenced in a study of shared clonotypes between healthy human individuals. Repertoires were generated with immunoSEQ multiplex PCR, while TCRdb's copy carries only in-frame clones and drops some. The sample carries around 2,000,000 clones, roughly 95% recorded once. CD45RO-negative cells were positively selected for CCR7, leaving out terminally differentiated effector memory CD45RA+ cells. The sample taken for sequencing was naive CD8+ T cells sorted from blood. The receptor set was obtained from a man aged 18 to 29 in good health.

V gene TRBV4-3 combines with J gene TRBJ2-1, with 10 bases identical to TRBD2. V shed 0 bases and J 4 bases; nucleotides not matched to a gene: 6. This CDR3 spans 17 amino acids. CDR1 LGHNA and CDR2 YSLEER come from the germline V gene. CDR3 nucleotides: TGCGCCAGCAGCCAAGATTCTAGCGGGAGAGATTACAATGAGCAGTTCTTC. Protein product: CASSQDSSGRDYNEQFF.

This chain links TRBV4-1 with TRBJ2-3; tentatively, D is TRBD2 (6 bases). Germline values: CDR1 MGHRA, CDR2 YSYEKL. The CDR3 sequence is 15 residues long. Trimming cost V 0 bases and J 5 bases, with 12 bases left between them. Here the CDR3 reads CASSQDRLVLDTQYF. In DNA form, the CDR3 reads TGCGCCAGCAGCCAAGATCGACTAGTTCTAGATACGCAGTATTTT.

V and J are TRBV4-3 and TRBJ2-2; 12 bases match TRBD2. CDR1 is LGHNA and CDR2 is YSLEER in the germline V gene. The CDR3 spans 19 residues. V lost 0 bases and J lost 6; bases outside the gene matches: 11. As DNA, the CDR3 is TGCGCCAGCAGCCAAGATAGGACGACTAGCGGGAGTTGGGCCGGGGAGCTGTTTTTT. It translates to CASSQDRTTSGSWAGELFF.

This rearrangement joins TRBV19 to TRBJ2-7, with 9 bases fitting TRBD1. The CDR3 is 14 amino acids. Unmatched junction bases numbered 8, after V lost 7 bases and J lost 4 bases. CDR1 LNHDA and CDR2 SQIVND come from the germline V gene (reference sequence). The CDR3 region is CASNPGQGLYEQYF. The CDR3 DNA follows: TGTGCCAGTAACCCCGGACAGGGGCTATACGAGCAGTACTTC.

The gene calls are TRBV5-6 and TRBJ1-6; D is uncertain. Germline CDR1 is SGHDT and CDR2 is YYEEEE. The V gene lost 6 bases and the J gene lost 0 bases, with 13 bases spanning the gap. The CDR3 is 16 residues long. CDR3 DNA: TGTGCCAGCATGCAGGATCCCAGCTCCTATAATTCACCCCTCCACTTT. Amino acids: CASMQDPSSYNSPLHF.

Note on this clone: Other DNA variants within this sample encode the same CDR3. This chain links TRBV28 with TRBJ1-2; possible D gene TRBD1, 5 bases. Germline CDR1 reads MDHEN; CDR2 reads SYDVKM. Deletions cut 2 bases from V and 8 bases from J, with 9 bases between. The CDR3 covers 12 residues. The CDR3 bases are TGTGCCAGCAGTTTAAGCAGGGACGGCTACACCTTC. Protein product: CASSLSRDGYTF.

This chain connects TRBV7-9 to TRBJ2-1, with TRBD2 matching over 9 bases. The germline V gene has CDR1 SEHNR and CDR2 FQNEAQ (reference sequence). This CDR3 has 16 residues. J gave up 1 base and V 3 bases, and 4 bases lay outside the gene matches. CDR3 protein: CASSFLAGFSYNEQFF. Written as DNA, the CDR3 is TGTGCCAGCAGCTTCCTAGCGGGATTTTCCTACAATGAGCAGTTCTTC.

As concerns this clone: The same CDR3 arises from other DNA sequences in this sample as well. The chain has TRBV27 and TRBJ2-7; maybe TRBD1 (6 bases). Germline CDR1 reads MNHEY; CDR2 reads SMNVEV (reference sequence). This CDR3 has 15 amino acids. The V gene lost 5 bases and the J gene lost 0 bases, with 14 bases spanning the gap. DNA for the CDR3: TGTGCCAGCAGTCTGACAGGTTTTAGCTCCTACGAGCAGTACTTC. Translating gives CASSLTGFSSYEQYF.

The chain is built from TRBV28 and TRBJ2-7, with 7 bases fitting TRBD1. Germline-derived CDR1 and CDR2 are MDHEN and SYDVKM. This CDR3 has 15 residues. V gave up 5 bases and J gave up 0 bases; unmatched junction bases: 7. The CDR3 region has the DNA TGTGCCAGCAGTCCGACATGGGACAGCTCCTACGAGCAGTACTTC. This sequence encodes CASSPTWDSSYEQYF.

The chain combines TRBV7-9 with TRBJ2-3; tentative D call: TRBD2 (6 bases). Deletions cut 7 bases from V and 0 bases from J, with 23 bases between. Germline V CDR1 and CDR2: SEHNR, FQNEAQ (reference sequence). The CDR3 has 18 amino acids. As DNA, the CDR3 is TGTGCCAGCATGACTATCGGGACTCCACGAACTAGCACAGATACGCAGTATTTT. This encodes CASMTIGTPRTSTDTQYF.

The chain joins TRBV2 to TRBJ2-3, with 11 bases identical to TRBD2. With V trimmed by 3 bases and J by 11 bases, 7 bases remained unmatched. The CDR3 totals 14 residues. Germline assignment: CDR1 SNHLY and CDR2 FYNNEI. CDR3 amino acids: CASSETSGDLVQYF. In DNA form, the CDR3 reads TGTGCCAGCAGTGAGACTAGCGGGGATCTGGTGCAGTATTTT.

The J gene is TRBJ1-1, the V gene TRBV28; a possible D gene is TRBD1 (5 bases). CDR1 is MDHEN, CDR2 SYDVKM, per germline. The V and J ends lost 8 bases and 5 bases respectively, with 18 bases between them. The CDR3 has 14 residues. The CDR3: CASSIRGDGTEAFF. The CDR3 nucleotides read TGTGCCAGCTCGATTCGAGGGGACGGGACTGAAGCTTTCTTT.

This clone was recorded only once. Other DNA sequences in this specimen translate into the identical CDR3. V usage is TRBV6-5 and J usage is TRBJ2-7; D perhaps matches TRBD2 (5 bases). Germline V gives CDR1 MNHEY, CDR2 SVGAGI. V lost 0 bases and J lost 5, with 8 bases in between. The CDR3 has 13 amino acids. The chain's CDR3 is CASSYSVGNEQYF. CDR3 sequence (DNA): TGTGCCAGCAGTTACTCCGTCGGGAACGAGCAGTACTTC.

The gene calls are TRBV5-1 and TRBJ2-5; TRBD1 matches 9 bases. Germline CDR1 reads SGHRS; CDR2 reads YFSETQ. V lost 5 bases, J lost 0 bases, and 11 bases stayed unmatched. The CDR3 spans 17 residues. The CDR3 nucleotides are TGCGCCAGCAGTGGGGACAGGGCTAACCCGTACCAAGAGACCCAGTACTTC. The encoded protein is CASSGDRANPYQETQYF.

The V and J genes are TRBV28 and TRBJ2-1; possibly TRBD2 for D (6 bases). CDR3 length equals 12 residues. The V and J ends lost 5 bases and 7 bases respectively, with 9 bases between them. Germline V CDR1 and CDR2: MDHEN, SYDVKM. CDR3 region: CASSMTRNEQFF. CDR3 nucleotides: TGTGCCAGCAGTATGACTAGGAATGAGCAGTTCTTC.

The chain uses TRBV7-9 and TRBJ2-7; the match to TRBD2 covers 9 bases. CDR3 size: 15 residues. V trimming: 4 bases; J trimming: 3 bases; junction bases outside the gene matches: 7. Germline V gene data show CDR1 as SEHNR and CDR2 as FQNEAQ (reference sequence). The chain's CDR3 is CASSSLGTSNYEQYF. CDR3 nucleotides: TGTGCCAGCAGCTCACTCGGGACTAGCAACTACGAGCAGTACTTC.

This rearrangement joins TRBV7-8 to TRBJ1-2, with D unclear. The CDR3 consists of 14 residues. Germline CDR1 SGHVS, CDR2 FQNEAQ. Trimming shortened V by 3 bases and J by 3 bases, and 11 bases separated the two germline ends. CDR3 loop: CASSFIPEDYGYTF. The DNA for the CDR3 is TGTGCCAGCAGCTTTATCCCGGAGGACTATGGCTACACCTTC.

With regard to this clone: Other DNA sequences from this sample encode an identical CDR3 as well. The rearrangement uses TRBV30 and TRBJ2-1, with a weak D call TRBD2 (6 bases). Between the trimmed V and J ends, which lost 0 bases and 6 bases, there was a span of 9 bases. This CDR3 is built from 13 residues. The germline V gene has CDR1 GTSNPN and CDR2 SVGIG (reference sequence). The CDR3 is CAWSVGGGNEQFF. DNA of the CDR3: TGTGCCTGGAGTGTTGGGGGAGGCAATGAGCAGTTCTTC.

CDR3 region: CATSRDGEGADTEAFF. The CDR3 nucleotides read TGTGCCACCAGCAGAGATGGGGAAGGGGCGGACACTGAAGCTTTCTTT. V and J are TRBV15 and TRBJ1-1, with D perhaps TRBD1 (5 bases). Germline CDR1 and CDR2: LNHNV and YYDKDF (reference sequence). V was pared by 0 bases and J by 3 bases, with 14 bases between. The CDR3 has 16 amino acids.

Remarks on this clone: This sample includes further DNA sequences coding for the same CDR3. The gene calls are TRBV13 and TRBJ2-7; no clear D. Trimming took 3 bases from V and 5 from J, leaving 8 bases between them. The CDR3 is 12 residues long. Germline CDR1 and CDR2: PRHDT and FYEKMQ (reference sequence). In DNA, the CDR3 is TGTGCCAGCAGCTTGCGAGGCGACGAGCAGTACTTC. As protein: CASSLRGDEQYF. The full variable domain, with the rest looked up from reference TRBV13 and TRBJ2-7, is AAGVIQSPRHLIKEKRETATLKCYPIPRHDTVYWYQQGPGQDPQFLISFYEKMQSDKGSIPDRFSAQQFSDYHSELNMSSLELGDSALYFCASSLRGDEQYFGPGTRLTVT.

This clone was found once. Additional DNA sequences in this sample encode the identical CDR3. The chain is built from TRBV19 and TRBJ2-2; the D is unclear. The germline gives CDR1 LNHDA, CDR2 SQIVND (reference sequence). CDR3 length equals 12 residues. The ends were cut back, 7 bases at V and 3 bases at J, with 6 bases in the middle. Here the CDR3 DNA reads TGTGCCAGTACCCTAGACACCGGGGAGCTGTTTTTT. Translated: CASTLDTGELFF.